The present T cell receptor (beta chain) was sequenced within a study of lymphopenia after photon versus proton radiotherapy. Sequencing was performed with immunoSEQ multiplex PCR; in TCRdb, only in-frame clones are kept and a portion is missing. The sample contains about 58,000 clones, about 81% of which appear only once. As to this clone: What it binds is not known.

CDR3 length equals 14 residues. V lost 6 bases and J 5 bases, leaving 17 bases between the germline ends. From germline, CDR1 is SGHNT and CDR2 YENEEA. Whole-study results and caveats: After the lymphocyte nadir, photon-treated repertoires showed oligoclonal expansion, especially of CD8+ Temra cells. A bigger post-nadir fall in TCR diversity correlated inversely with survival time in deceased patients.

The TCR was taken from a man aged 60 to 75 with pancreatic cancer. The specimen comprised peripheral blood, sampled from a patient treated with proton-based radiotherapy. The rearrangement links TRBV11-3 to TRBJ2-7, with D possibly TRBD2 on 6 matching bases. The CDR3 DNA is TGTGCCAGCAGGAGATCCGGGAGCGGCGACGAGCAGTACTTC. Translating it yields CASRRSGSGDEQYF.